This T cell receptor (beta chain) was retrieved from a study of blood T cell repertoires in COVID-19. Per the original methods: Counts of nucleated cells, estimated from reference gene primer amplification, were obtained. Sequencing used immunoSEQ multiplex PCR; TCRdb keeps in-frame clones, though not all of them. V and J calls and clone size follow that table, whereas D and trimming were derived from the DNA. This table holds fewer than 250,000 clones, roughly 80% found once. Germline CDR1 reads SGHTA; CDR2 reads FQGTGA. Trimming took 5 bases from V and 5 from J; bases not matched to a gene: 15. The CDR3 covers 16 residues.

Sequencing input: peripheral blood. The origin of this receptor is a woman aged 35 to 49 with active or convalescent COVID-19. The chain carries TRBV7-3 and TRBJ2-7; 7 bases align to TRBD1. In DNA, the CDR3 is TGTGCCAGCAGCCCCTACGACAGGGCTACCTGGCACGAGCAGTACTTC. Residues: CASSPYDRATWHEQYF.